Included here is one T cell receptor beta chain sequence, with context. What it recognizes is unknown. This sample was included in a study of CD8+CD57+ T cells in acquired aplastic anemia. On the study more broadly: Each DNA sample taken from sorted CD4+ and CD8+ cells came to about 3 ug on average. General study results and limits: Significant differences in CD8+ Simpson's diversity were not observed between patients and controls. Common to patients and controls were approximately 30 CD8+ CDR3 sequences.

The CDR3 covers 15 residues. Germline lookup yields CDR1 LNHDA and CDR2 SQIVND (reference sequence). Trimming took 4 bases from V and 4 from J, leaving 16 bases between them. Genomic DNA was employed as the template in profiling TCR beta VDJ and CDR3. TCRdb re-called the reads through MiXCR, storing one row per CDR3 protein. Here the sample spans 160,000 or so distinct CDR3 sequences, around 48% being singletons. Patients picked for sequencing had shown CD8+CD57+ cell expansion detected by flow cytometry. Severe acquired aplastic anemia was present in all patients. This sequence joins TRBV19 and TRBJ1-2; a weak D match, TRBD1 (5 bases). The sequenced sample was sorted CD4+, CD8+, or CD8+CD57+ T cells (not recorded which) from PBMCs. This TCR derives from a human donor with aplastic anemia. This CDR3 is CASSRVRGPPYGYTF. For the CDR3, the DNA is TGTGCCAGTAGTAGGGTACGGGGCCCCCCCTATGGCTACACCTTC.